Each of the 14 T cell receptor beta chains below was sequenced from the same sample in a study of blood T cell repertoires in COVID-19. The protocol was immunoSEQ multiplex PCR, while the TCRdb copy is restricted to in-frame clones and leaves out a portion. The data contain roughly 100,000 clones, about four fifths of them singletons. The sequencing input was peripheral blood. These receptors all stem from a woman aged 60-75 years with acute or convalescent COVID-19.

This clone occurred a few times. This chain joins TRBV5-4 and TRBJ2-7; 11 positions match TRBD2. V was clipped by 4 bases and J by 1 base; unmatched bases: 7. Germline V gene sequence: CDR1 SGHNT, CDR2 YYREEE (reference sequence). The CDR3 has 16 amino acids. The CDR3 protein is CASSKPTSGESYEQYF. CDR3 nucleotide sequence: TGTGCCAGCAGCAAACCGACTAGCGGGGAGTCCTACGAGCAGTACTTC.

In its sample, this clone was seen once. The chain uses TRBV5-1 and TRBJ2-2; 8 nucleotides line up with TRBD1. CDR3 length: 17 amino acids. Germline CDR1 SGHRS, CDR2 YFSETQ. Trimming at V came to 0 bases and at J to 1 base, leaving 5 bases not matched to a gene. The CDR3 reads CASSLAAGGGNTGELFF. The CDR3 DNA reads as TGCGCCAGCAGCTTGGCCGCAGGGGGCGGGAACACCGGGGAGCTGTTTTTT.

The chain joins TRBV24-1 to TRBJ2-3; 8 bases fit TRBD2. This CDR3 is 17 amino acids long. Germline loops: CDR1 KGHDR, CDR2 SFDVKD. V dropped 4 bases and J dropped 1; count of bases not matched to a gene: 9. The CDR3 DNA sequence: TGTGCCACCAGTGACCCGACAGAGACTAGCGGCACAGATACGCAGTATTTT. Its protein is CATSDPTETSGTDTQYF.

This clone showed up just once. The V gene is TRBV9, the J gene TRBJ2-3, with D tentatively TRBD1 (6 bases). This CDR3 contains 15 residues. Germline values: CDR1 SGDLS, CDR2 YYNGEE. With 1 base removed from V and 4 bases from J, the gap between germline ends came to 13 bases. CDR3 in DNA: TGTGCCAGCAGCGTACGTAACAGGGTCCCAGATACGCAGTATTTT. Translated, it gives CASSVRNRVPDTQYF. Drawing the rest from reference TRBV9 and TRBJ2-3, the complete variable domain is DSGVTQTPKHLITATGQRVTLRCSPRSGDLSVYWYQQSLDQGLQFLIQYYNGEERAKGNILERFSAQQFPDLHSELNLSSLELGDSALYFCASSVRNRVPDTQYFGPGTRLTVL.

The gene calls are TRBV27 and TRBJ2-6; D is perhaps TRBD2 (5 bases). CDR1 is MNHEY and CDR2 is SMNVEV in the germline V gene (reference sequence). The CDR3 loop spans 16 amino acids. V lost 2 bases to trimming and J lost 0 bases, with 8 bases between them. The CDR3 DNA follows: TGTGCCAGCAGTTTAATCCGGGGCTCTGGGGCCAACGTCCTGACTTTC. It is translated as CASSLIRGSGANVLTF.

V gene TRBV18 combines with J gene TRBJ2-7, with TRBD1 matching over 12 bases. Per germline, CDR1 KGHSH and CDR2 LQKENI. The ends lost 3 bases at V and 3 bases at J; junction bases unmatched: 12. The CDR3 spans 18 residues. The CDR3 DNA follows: TGTGCCAGCTCACCTCGGGGGGCCGGGACAGGGGGCAGCTACGAGCAGTACTTC. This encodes CASSPRGAGTGGSYEQYF.

The CDR3 region has the DNA TGTGCCATCAGTGAGTCAAAGGGAGTGAACACTGAAGCTTTCTTT. As protein: CAISESKGVNTEAFF. The chain combines TRBV10-3 with TRBJ1-1, with D hard to call. The CDR3 has 15 amino acids. The germline V and J ends were trimmed by 0 bases and 0 bases, with 8 bases remaining between them. The germline V gene encodes CDR1 ENHRY and CDR2 SYGVKD.

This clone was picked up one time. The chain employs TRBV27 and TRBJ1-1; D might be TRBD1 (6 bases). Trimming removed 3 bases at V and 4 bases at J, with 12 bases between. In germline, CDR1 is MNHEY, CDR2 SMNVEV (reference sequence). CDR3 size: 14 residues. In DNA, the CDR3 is TGTGCCAGCAGTTTTTTAGGGGGGGTCACTGAAGCTTTCTTT. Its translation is CASSFLGGVTEAFF.

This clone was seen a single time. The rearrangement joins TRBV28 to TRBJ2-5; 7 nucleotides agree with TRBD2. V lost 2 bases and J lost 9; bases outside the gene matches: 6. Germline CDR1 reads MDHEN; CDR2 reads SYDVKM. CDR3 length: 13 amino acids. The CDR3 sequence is CASSLNWGGSQYF. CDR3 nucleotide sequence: TGTGCCAGCAGTTTAAACTGGGGGGGATCCCAGTACTTC.

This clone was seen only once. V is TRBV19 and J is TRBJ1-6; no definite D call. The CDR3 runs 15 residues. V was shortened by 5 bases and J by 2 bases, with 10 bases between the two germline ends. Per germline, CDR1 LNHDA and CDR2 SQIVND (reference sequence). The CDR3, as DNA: TGTGCCAGTAGTCTCAAGCGGGCCTATAATTCACCCCTCCACTTT. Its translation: CASSLKRAYNSPLHF.

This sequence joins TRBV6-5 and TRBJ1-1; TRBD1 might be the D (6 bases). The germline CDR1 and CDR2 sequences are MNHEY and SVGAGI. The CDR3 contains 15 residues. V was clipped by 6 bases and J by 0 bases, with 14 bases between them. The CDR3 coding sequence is TGTGCCAGCAGACCCATTGGACAGATGAACACTGAAGCTTTCTTT. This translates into CASRPIGQMNTEAFF.

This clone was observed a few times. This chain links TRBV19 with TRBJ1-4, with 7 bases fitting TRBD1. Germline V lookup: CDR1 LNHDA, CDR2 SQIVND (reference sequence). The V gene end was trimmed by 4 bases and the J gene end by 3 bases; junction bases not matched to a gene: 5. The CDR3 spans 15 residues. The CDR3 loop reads CASSSRGASNEKLFF. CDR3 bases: TGTGCCAGTAGTAGCAGGGGGGCGTCTAATGAAAAACTGTTTTTT. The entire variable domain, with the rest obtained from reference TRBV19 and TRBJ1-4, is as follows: DGGITQSPKYLFRKEGQNVTLSCEQNLNHDAMYWYRQDPGQGLRLIYYSQIVNDFQKGDIAEGYSVSREKKESFPLTVTSAQKNPTAFYLCASSSRGASNEKLFFGSGTQLSVL.

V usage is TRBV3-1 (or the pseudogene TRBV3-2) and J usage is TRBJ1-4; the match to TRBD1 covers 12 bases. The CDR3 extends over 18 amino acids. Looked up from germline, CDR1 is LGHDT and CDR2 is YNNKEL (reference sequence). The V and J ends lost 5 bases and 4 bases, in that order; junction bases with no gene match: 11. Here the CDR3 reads CASSKRRDRGLNNEKLFF. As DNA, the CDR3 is TGTGCCAGCAGCAAACGCCGGGACAGGGGGCTGAATAATGAAAAACTGTTTTTT.

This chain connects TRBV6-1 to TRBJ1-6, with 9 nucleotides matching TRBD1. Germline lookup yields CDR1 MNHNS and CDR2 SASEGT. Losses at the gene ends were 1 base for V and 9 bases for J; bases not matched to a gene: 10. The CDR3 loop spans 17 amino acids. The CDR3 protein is CASSEDIWTGEISPLHF. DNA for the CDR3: TGTGCCAGCAGTGAAGACATCTGGACAGGGGAGATTTCACCCCTCCACTTT.